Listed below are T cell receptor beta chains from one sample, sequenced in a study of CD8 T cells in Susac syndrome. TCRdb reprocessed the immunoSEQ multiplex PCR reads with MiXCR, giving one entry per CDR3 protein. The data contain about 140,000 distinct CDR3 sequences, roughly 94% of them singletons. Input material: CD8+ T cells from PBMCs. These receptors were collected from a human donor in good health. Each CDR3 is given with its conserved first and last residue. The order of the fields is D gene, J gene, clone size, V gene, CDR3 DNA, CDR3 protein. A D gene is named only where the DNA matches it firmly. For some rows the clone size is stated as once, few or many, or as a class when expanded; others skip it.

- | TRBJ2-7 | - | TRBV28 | TGTGCCAGCAGTTCCTCGGACGGCTACGAGCAGTACTTC | CASSSSDGYEQYF
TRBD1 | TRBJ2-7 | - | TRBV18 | TGTGCCAGCTCAGACCGGGACAGACCCTACGAGCAGTACTTC | CASSDRDRPYEQYF
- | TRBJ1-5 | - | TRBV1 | TGCACCAGCAGGCTTCACCCGGGACATGCTTTT | CTSRLHPGHAF
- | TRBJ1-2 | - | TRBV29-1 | TGCAGCGTTGAAGAGGGAGGTCCTAACTATGGCTACACCTTC | CSVEEGGPNYGYTF
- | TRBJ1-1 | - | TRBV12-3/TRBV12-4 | TGTGCCAGCAGAGAAACGGGACACCTGAACACTGAAGCTTTCTTT | CASRETGHLNTEAFF
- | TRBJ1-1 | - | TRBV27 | TGTGCCAGCAGTTTAGGGGCCCCCACTGAAGCTTTCTTT | CASSLGAPTEAFF
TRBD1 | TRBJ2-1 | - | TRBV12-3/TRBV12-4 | TGTGCCAGCAGGTGGACAGGAAGGAATGAGCAGTTCTTC | CASRWTGRNEQFF
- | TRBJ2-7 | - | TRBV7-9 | TGTGCCAGCAGCTTAGACCCGGGGTACGAGCAGTACTTC | CASSLDPGYEQYF
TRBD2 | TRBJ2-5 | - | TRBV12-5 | TGTGCTAGTGCTGAGGGACTAGCGGAAAGAGAGACCCAGTACTTC | CASAEGLAERETQYF
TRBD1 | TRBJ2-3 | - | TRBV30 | TGTGCCTGGAGTGATATTGGACAGGGTGGAACGCAGTATTTT | CAWSDIGQGGTQYF
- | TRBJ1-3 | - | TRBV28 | TGTGCCAGCACCCTTTCCCTCGGGGGACACACCATATATTTT | CASTLSLGGHTIYF
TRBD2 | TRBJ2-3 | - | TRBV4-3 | TGCGCCAGCAGCCACACCTGGACAGCGGGAGTTCAAGCCGATACGCAGTATTTT | CASSHTWTAGVQADTQYF
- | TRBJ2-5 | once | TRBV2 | TGTGCCACCAGCCCCCTAGCGAGTGAGACCCAGTACTTC | CATSPLASETQYF
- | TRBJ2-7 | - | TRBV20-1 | TGCAGTGCTAGAGTAAGTAGCGGATTATCCTACGAGCAGTACTTC | CSARVSSGLSYEQYF
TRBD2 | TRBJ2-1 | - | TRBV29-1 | TGCAGCGTTGCTCTAGCGGGTTACAATGAGCAGTTCTTC | CSVALAGYNEQFF
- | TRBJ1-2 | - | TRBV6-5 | TGTGCCAGCAGTTACTCTCCCACCTCTAACTATGGCTACACCTTC | CASSYSPTSNYGYTF
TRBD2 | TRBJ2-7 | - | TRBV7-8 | TGTGCCAGCAGCTACTTAGCGGGAGAGTACTACGAGCAGTACTTC | CASSYLAGEYYEQYF
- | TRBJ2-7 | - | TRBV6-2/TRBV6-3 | TGTGCCAGCAGCTCCGGTCCACTCTACGAGCAGTACTTC | CASSSGPLYEQYF
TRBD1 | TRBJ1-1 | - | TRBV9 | TGTGCCAGCAGCGTAAGTACGGGACAGCTGAACACGGGTGAAGCTTTCTTT | CASSVSTGQLNTGEAFF
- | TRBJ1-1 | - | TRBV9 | TGTGCCAGCAGCGAAGGGACGGCGAACACTGAAGCTTTCTTT | CASSEGTANTEAFF
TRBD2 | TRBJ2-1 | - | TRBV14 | TGTGCCAGCAGCCAGACTAGCGGAGTCTACAATGAGCAGTTCTTC | CASSQTSGVYNEQFF
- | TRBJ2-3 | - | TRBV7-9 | TGTGCCAGCGGGGACGGGGCCTACACAGATACGCAGTATTTT | CASGDGAYTDTQYF
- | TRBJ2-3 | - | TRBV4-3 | TGCGCCAGCAGACGACTAGGCCCCCGGGGAGATACGCAGTATTTT | CASRRLGPRGDTQYF
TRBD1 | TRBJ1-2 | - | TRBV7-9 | TGTGCCAGCAGCTTAGCGAAGGGGGCGGATGGCTACACCTTC | CASSLAKGADGYTF
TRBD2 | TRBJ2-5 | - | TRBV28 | TGTGCCAGCAGCTCGGGACTAAACGCGGAGACCCAGTACTTC | CASSSGLNAETQYF
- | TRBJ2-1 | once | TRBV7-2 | TGTGCCAGCACCCTCTCCCGGGGTTACAATGAGCAGTTCTTC | CASTLSRGYNEQFF
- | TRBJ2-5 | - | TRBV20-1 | TGCAGTACACAGGGAGGGACAATTACAGAGACCCAGTACTTC | CSTQGGTITETQYF
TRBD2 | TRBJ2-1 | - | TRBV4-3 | TGCGCCAGCAGCCAAGGTCCGGGAGGAGTGGACAATGAGCAGTTCTTC | CASSQGPGGVDNEQFF
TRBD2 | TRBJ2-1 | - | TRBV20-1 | TGCGGAGCCCTAGCGGTAACCTACAATGAGCAGTTCTTC | CGALAVTYNEQFF
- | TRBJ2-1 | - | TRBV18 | TGTGCCAGCTCACCGATACTAGGGCTCAATGAGCAGTTCTTC | CASSPILGLNEQFF
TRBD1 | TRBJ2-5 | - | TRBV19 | TGTGCCAGTAGATTTACAGGGGTAGAGGAGACCCAGTACTTC | CASRFTGVEETQYF
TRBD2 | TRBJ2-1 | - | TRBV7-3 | TGTGCCAGCAGCCCAGGGACTAGCGGGAGAGCGCTCTACAATGAGCAGTTCTTC | CASSPGTSGRALYNEQFF
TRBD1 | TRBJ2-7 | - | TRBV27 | TGTGCCAGCAGTTATCAGGGGGCAGTGGGTGTGCAGTACTTC | CASSYQGAVGVQYF
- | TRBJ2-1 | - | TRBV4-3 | TGCGCCAGCAGCCAAGGAACGGACTATGAGCAGTTCTTC | CASSQGTDYEQFF
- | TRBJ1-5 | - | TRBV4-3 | TGCGCCAGCAGCCAAGGTTTAGGTCAGCCCCAGCATTTT | CASSQGLGQPQHF
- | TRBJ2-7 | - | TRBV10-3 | TGTGCCATCATCCGACTATTCTACGAGCAGTACTTC | CAIIRLFYEQYF
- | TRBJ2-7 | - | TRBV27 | TGTGCCAGCAGTTTATCCTCGAACTACGAGCAGTACTTC | CASSLSSNYEQYF
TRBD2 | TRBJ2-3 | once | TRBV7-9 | TGTGCCAGCAGCCCCCCGGGACTAGCGAGTCCAACTGCAGATACGCAGTATTTT | CASSPPGLASPTADTQYF
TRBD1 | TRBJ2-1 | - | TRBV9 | TGTGCCAGCAGCCAAGACAGGGACAATGGTTGGAATGAGCAGTTCTTC | CASSQDRDNGWNEQFF
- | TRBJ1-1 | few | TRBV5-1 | TGCGCCAGCAGCTTTGAGGGGAACACTGAAGCTTTCTTT | CASSFEGNTEAFF
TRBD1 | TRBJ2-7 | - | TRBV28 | TGTGCCAGCTGGGACAGGGACTCCTACGAGCAGTACTTC | CASWDRDSYEQYF
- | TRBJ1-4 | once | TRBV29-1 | TGCAGCGCCTCCTCGGCAACTAATGAAAAACTGTTTTTT | CSASSATNEKLFF
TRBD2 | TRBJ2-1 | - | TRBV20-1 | TGCAGTGCCCGTCCGACTAGCGGGAGTTTAAATGAGCAGTTCTTC | CSARPTSGSLNEQFF
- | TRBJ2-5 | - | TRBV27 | TGTGCCAGCAGTTTAGGTTCCTCAACCGGGACCCAGTACTTC | CASSLGSSTGTQYF
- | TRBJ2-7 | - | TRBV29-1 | TGCAGCGCCGGACTCTACGATGGGCAGTACTTC | CSAGLYDGQYF
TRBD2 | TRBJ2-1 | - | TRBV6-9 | TGTGCCACCCGGCGGGGGGGTTGCAATGAGCAGTTCTTC | CATRRGGCNEQFF